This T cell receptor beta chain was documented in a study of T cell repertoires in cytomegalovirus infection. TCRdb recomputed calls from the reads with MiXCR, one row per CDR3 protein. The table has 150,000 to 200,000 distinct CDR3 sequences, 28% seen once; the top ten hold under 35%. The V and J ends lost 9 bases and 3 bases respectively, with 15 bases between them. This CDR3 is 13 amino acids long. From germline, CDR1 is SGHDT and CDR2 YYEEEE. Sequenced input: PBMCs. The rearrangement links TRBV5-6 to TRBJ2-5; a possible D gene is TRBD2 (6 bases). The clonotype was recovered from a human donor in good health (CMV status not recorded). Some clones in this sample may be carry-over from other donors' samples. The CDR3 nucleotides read TGTGCCACCTCGCTTCCGGGGGAAGAGACCCAGTACTTC. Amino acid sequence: CATSLPGEETQYF.